This paragraph reports one T cell receptor beta chain. Its target is unknown. The sample belongs to a study of cytomegalovirus exposure and HLA in healthy donors. Study observations and caveats: HLA alleles were associated with roughly 15,000 TCR beta sequences in a later analysis at 0.05 false discovery rate. What a later analysis reportedly showed was that an Asian-associated ancestry cluster had fewer N-insertions than the approximately 700-donor mean.

This CDR3 contains 16 residues. Germline CDR1 MNHEY, CDR2 SMNVEV (reference sequence). V lost 2 bases, J lost 5 bases, and 7 bases stayed unmatched. 13 Jbeta primers and 60 Vbeta primers were used for the PCR. Produced via immunoSEQ multiplex PCR; TCRdb's table is partial and in-frame only. The table lists around 100,000 clones, roughly 70% of them singletons. This chain connects TRBV27 to TRBJ2-7; TRBD2 aligns across 12 bases. The sample taken for sequencing was PBMCs. This clonotype was obtained from a man aged 35-49 years in good health and CMV-seropositive. For the CDR3, the DNA is TGTGCCAGCAGTTTACAACGGACTAGCGGGACCCACGAGCAGTACGTC. Its protein product is CASSLQRTSGTHEQYV.